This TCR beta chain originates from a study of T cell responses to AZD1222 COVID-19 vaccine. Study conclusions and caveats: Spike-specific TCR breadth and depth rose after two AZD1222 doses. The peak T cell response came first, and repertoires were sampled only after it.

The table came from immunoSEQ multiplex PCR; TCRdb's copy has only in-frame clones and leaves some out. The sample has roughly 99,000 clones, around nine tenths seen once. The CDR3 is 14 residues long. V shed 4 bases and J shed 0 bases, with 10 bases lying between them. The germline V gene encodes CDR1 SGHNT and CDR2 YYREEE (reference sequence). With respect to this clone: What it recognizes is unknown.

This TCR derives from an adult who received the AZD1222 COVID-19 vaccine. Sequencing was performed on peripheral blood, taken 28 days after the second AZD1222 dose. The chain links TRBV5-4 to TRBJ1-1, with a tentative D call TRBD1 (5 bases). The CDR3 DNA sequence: TGTGCCAGCAGCCCTGGGACTTTGAACACTGAAGCTTTCTTT. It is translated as CASSPGTLNTEAFF.